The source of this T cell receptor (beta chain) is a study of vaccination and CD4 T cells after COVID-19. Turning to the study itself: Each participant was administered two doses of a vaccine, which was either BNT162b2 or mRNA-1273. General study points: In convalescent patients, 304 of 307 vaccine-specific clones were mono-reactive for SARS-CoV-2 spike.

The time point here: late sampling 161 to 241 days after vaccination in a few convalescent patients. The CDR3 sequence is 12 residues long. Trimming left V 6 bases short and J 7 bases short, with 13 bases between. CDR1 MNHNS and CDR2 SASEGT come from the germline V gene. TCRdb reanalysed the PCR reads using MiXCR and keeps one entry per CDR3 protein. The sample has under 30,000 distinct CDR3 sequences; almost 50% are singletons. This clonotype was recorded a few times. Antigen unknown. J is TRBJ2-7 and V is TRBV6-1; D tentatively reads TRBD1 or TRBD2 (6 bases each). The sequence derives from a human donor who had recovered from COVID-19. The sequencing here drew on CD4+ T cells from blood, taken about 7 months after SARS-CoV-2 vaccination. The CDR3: CASRRGHGEQYF. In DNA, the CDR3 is TGTGCCAGCAGGCGGGGACACGGGGAGCAGTACTTC.